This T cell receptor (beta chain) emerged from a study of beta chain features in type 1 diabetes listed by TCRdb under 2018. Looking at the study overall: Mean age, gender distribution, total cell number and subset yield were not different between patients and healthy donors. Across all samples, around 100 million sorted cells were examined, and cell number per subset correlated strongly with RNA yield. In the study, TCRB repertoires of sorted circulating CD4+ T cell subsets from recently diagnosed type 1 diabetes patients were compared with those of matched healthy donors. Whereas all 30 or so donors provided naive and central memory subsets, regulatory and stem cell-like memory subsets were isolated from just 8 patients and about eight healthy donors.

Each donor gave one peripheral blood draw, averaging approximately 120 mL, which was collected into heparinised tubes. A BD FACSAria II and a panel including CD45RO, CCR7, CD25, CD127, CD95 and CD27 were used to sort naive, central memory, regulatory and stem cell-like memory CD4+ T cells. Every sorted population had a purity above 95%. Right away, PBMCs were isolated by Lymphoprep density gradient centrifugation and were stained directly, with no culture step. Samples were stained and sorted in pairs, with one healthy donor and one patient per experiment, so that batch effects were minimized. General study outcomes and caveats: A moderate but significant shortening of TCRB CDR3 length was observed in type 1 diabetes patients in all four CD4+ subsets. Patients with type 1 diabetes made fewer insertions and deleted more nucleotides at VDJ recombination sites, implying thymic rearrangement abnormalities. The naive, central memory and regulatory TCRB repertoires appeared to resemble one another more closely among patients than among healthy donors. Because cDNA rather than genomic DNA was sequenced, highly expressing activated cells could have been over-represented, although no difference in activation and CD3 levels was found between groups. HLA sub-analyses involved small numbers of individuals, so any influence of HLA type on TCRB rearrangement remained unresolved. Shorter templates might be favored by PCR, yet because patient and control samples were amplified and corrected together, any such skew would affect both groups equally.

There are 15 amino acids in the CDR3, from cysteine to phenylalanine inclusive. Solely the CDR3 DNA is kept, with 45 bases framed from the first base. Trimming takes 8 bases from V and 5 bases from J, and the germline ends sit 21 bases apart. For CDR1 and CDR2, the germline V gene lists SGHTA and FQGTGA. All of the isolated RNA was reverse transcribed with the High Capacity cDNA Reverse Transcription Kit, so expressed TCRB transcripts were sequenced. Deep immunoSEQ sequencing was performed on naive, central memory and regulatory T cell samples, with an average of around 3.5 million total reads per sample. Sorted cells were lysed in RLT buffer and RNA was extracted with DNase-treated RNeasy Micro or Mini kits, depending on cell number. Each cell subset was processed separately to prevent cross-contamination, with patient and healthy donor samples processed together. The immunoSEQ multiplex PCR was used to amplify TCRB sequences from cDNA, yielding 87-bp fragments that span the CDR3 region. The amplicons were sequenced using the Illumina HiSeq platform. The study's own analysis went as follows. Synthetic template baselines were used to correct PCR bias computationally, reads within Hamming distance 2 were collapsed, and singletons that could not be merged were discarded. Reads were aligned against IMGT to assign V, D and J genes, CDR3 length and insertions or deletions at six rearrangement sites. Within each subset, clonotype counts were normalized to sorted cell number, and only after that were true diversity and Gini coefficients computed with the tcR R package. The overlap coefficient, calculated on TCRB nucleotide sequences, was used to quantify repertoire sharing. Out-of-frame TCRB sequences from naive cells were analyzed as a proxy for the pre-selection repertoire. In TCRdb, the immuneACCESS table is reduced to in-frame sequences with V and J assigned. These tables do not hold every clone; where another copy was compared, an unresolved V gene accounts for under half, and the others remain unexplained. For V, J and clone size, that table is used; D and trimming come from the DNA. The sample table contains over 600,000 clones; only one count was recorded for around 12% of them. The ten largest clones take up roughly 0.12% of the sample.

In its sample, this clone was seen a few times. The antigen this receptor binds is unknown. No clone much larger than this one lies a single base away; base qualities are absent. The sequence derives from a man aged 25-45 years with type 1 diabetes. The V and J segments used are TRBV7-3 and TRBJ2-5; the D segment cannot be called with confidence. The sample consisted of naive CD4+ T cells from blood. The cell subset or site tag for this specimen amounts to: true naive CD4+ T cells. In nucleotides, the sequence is TGTGCCAGCGCAACGAGCAGGAACGCCCGGGAGACCCAGTACTTC. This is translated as CASATSRNARETQYF.